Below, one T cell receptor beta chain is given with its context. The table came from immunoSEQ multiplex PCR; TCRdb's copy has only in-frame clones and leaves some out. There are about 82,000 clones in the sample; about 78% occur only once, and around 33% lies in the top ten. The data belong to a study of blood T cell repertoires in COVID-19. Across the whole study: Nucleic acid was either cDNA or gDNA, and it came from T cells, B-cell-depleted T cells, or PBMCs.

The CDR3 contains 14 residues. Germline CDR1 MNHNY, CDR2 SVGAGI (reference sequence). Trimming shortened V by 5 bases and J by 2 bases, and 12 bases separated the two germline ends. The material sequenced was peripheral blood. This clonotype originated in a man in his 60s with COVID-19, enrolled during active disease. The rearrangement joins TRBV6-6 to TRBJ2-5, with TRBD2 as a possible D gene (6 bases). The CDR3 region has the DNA TGTGCCAGCAGTAAATCCGGGACTCAAGAGACCCAGTACTTC. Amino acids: CASSKSGTQETQYF.